This TCR beta chain was found in a study of control samples from healthy donors and cancer patients. The germline gives CDR1 MGHRA, CDR2 YSYEKL. This CDR3 comprises 17 residues. Trimming took off 0 bases at V and 1 base at J, with 12 bases between the two ends. Some clones are missing from TCRdb's copy, which holds only in-frame ones; the method was immunoSEQ multiplex PCR. This table has 120,000 or so clones, about 87% appearing once. The sample taken for sequencing was blood. This receptor was identified in a man between 60 and 70 years old in good health. This chain links TRBV4-1 with TRBJ2-2; no clear D gene. For the CDR3, the DNA is TGCGCCAGCAGCCAAGATCGCAATGTTCTGAACACCGGGGAGCTGTTTTTT. Amino acids: CASSQDRNVLNTGELFF.